The present T cell receptor (beta chain) was sequenced within a study of regulatory T cells in long-lasting Graves disease (dated by TCRdb to about 2021). The study in broad terms: Patients with newly diagnosed Graves' disease had been on antithyroid drugs for under 3 months. Peripheral blood TCR sequencing and RNA sequencing compared persistent Graves' disease patients with newly diagnosed Graves' disease patients. The study was registered as a clinical trial and conducted in China. A total of around 33 samples underwent TCR sequencing, from roughly 13 patients with persistent Graves' disease and approximately 20 patients with newly diagnosed Graves' disease.

What the study reported, not specific to this receptor: Because the primary lesion, thyroid tissue, could not be accessed, the study looked at peripheral blood alone. TRBV28, TRBJ1-2 and TRBJ2-5 were preferentially used in persistent disease, while TRBV20-1 and TRBJ2-1 were favored in newly diagnosed disease. The authors noted that the small sample size was a limitation that may lower accuracy. Persistent Graves' disease patients showed lower TCR Shannon entropy and fewer highly expanded clones than newly diagnosed patients, suggesting clonal expansion. Persistent patients shared more public clonotypes among themselves (under 3,000) than newly diagnosed patients did (more than 950). Only the TCR beta chain was sequenced and analyzed.

Read against the paper, the sample's time point label means: newly diagnosed GD, antithyroid drugs for less than 3 months. For both TCR sequencing and RNA sequencing, RNA was extracted from PBMCs using TRIzol. The diagnosis of Graves' disease followed American Thyroid Association guidelines. Patients were recruited from an endocrinology department in Xi'an, China. Each patient gave approximately 9.7 milliliters of peripheral blood, collected in an EDTA anticoagulant tube. Ficoll Paque Plus density gradient separation was used to isolate PBMCs, and no further T cell sorting was performed. An Agilent 2100 Bioanalyzer and agarose gel were used to assess RNA quality, and a NanoDrop 2000 was used to measure RNA concentration. The CDR3 runs 14 amino acids, cysteine and phenylalanine included. Only the CDR3 DNA stays, 42 bases, in frame from base 1. Germline trimming: 9 bases from V, 2 bases from J; junction bases outside gene matches: 6. In the germline V gene (reference sequence), CDR1 corresponds to LNHDA and CDR2 to SQIVND.

Notes on this clonotype: Its antigen specificity is not known. One base away there is no much larger clone; base qualities are not given.

The library was made by multiplex PCR. The instrument was an Illumina HiSeq 4000. CDR3 regions were amplified by Arm-PCR with iRepertoire HTBI primers to construct TCR beta libraries. PCR products were gel purified before sequencing. The study's processing was this. A total of fewer than 65 TRBV and 14 TRBJ segments were identified across samples and were used for gene usage analysis of CDR3 amino acid clonotypes. COPE and FqMerger were used to merge filtered high-quality paired reads into contigs. BLAST was used to align contigs to IMGT TRBV, TRBD and TRBJ reference genes, with CDR3 defined following IMGT. Clonotypes above 0.1% frequency were classified as highly expanded clones. Repertoire diversity was measured by Shannon entropy, and V-J evenness by the Gini coefficient. Public clonotypes were defined as clonotypes shared by more than one individual. TCRdb reanalyzed the raw reads on its own, using fastp at Q25 for trimming and MiXCR for clone calling, and kept in-frame beta chains. Under each unique CDR3 protein, matching rows form one entry showing the most common genes and DNA. The V and J calls were determined by TCRdb, not by the authors. In all, the sample holds approximately 350,000 distinct CDR3 sequences, and about 12% of those were seen once. The ten largest clones capture approximately 19% of the sample.

Separately, the same data were catalogued under a study of T cells in Graves' hyperthyroidism and ophthalmopathy. The second paper further reports: Graves' hyperthyroidism was defined as stable when no progression to ophthalmopathy occurred over 18 months of follow-up. Hyperthyroidism patients were aged 18 to 65 years and newly diagnosed, with disease duration of less than 2 months. Any patient with an uncontrolled infection, another autoimmune disease, pregnancy or lactation was excluded. Diagnoses were based on clinical symptoms, serum thyroxine and TRAb, thyroid ultrasound and orbital computed tomography. For the first round of RT-PCR on the TCR CDR3, the HTBI primer set was used together with the Qiagen OneStep RT-PCR kit. Most expanded thyroid clonotypes (frequency above 0.001) were also detected in blood, a finding suggesting that blood repertoires may reflect thyroid immune responses. A 13 V-J signature model separated ophthalmopathy from stable hyperthyroidism, with around 91% sensitivity and about 81% specificity in cross-validation and 80%/75% in testing. In validation, the model predicted progression to ophthalmopathy with around 71% sensitivity and approximately 78% specificity, a median of about six months before onset. TCR V-J signatures able to tell the groups apart were searched for in a discovery cohort of 90 to 100 patients, of whom 43 had Graves' ophthalmopathy and more than 55 had stable Graves' hyperthyroidism. Prospective prediction of ophthalmopathy was tested in an independent validation cohort of fewer than 20 hyperthyroidism patients and 17 patients who later progressed to ophthalmopathy. The 100 discovery patients were randomly split 7:3 into training and test sets. In addition, the study compared T-cell repertoires in thyroid tissue and in blood from several Graves' hyperthyroidism patients. After blood sampling, hyperthyroidism patients were treated with methimazole at a starting dose of 30 mg daily, and ophthalmopathy patients were treated with high-dose intravenous methylprednisolone. The libraries were constructed in a second round of multiplex PCR and then size-selected and purified. Libraries were sequenced paired-end with 100 bp reads on an Illumina HiSeq2000. SOAPnuke was used to process the raw data, throwing out any read that contained adapters or uncalled bases, had a mean Phred below 15, or lacked an exact constant-primer or identifier match. COPE v1.2.5 was used to merge high-quality paired reads, and clonotypes were defined as unique nucleotide sequences. MiTCR v1.1 was used to align clonotypes to the IMGT TRBV, TRBD and TRBJ reference segments. Only V-J combinations with frequency above 0.0001, covering 99% to 99.2% of repertoires, were analysed. The TCS score was defined as F50 (clonal expansion) divided by E x V (chaos), with BLOSUM62-based TCRdist calculated between CDR3 peptides within each V-J. Welch's t-statistics and random forest reduced just over 500 V-J features to roughly 13, which were used in a naive Bayes classifier (R e1071). Sample size was not statistically predetermined, and investigators were not blinded to group allocation. According to the paper, TCR Vbeta CDR3 sequencing was carried out on over 130 peripheral blood samples, which came from 40 to 45 ophthalmopathy, around 75 hyperthyroidism and approximately 17 progressor patients.

Recombination joined TRBV19 with TRBJ1-5; 8 central nucleotides agree with TRBD1. Material: peripheral blood mononuclear cells (PBMCs), obtained at new diagnosis, from a patient treated with antithyroid drugs. This clonotype originated in a woman aged 18 to 35 with Graves disease. Donor details come from another sample of the same person, matched by shared clones. The sequence in DNA is TGTGCCAGCCTGAGACAGGGGCGCAATCAGCCCCAGCATTTT. This codes for CASLRQGRNQPQHF. The CDR3, completed at both ends by the reference TRBV19 and TRBJ1-5 genes, gives the full variable domain DGGITQSPKYLFRKEGQNVTLSCEQNLNHDAMYWYRQDPGQGLRLIYYSQIVNDFQKGDIAEGYSVSREKKESFPLTVTSAQKNPTAFYLCASLRQGRNQPQHFGDGTRLSIL.